One sample yielded the 15 T cell receptor beta chains listed below, sequenced in a study of cytomegalovirus exposure and HLA in healthy donors. The PCR used 60 Vbeta and 13 Jbeta primers. Only in-frame clones appear in the TCRdb table, and some are missing; sequencing was by immunoSEQ multiplex PCR. Of 150,000 to 200,000 clones in the sample, roughly 71% were seen once. The source material was PBMCs. The receptors stem from a woman in her fifties or sixties in good health and CMV-seropositive.

This chain connects TRBV13 to TRBJ2-2; 7 positions match TRBD2. Germline-derived CDR1 and CDR2 are PRHDT and FYEKMQ (reference sequence). The CDR3 has 15 amino acids. With V trimmed by 8 bases and J by 6 bases, 12 bases remained unmatched. The CDR3 loop is CASAKESGEAGELFF. The CDR3 DNA follows: TGTGCCAGCGCCAAGGAGAGCGGGGAGGCCGGGGAGCTGTTTTTT.

The V gene is TRBV4-1, the J gene TRBJ2-1, with TRBD2 matching over 12 bases. After removal of 1 base from V and 6 bases from J, the junction contained 10 bases not matched to a gene. This CDR3 spans 18 amino acids. The germline V gene has CDR1 MGHRA and CDR2 YSYEKL. This CDR3 reads CASSQVGLAGGLGNEQFF. DNA of the CDR3: TGCGCCAGCAGCCAAGTGGGGCTAGCGGGGGGGCTAGGCAATGAGCAGTTCTTC.

The genes are TRBV9 and TRBJ1-2; no definite D call. Per the germline V gene, CDR1 is SGDLS and CDR2 is YYNGEE. This CDR3 is 14 amino acids long. Trimming stripped 6 bases from V and 6 bases from J, with 18 bases between. CDR3 nucleotide sequence: TGTGCCAGCACGCGGATTCCCCTATTTGATGGCTACACCTTC. Its protein is CASTRIPLFDGYTF.

In regard to this clone: One end of the junction is discordant with germline, which a read error may explain. The rearrangement links TRBV5-1 to TRBJ2-1; 9 positions agree with TRBD2. This CDR3 is 17 amino acids long. Germline values: CDR1 SGHRS, CDR2 YFSETQ. CDR3 amino acids: CASSASGERDFYHEQFF. The CDR3 coding sequence is TGCGCCAGCAGTGCTAGCGGGGAGAGGGATTTCTACCATGAGCAGTTCTTC.

This clone came up once. V is TRBV7-8 and J is TRBJ2-5, with 9 bases matching TRBD1. The length of the CDR3 is 15 residues. The germline V gene encodes CDR1 SGHVS and CDR2 FQNEAQ. V lost 3 bases and J lost 4; bases outside the gene matches: 6. DNA for the CDR3: TGTGCCAGCAGCTTTCGGACAGGGGCCGTAGAGACCCAGTACTTC. Its protein product is CASSFRTGAVETQYF.

The V and J genes are TRBV7-3 and TRBJ2-2; weak D call: TRBD1 (7 bases). In germline, CDR1 is SGHTA, CDR2 FQGTGA. The V gene lost 4 bases and the J gene lost 3 bases, with 9 bases spanning the gap. The CDR3 is 14 amino acids. The CDR3 sequence is CASSSRGDTGELFF. CDR3 DNA sequence: TGTGCCAGCAGCTCCAGGGGGGACACCGGGGAGCTGTTTTTT.

The chain recombines TRBV29-1 with TRBJ2-1; possible D gene TRBD2, 5 bases. The V end was cut by 5 bases, the J end by 2 bases, with 19 bases between. Germline V gene lookup returns CDR1 SQVTM and CDR2 ANQGSEA. This CDR3 comprises 16 residues. CDR3 coding DNA: TGCAGCGTTCCTGTCGAAAACAGCGGCCCCTACAATGAGCAGTTCTTC. Protein product: CSVPVENSGPYNEQFF.

The V gene is TRBV4-1, the J gene TRBJ1-6; D gene uncertain. CDR3 size: 17 residues. V lost 0 bases and J lost 3, with 12 bases in between. Germline V gives CDR1 MGHRA, CDR2 YSYEKL. As DNA, the CDR3 is TGCGCCAGCAGCCAAGACCCCCCGGAGGACTATAATTCACCCCTCCACTTT. Protein: CASSQDPPEDYNSPLHF.

For the CDR3, the DNA is TGTGCCAGCAGTATAGCGGGGGGACCTTACTACGAGCAGTACTTC. Its translation: CASSIAGGPYYEQYF. The V call is TRBV27, the J call TRBJ2-7; 10 bases map to TRBD2. The germline V gene encodes CDR1 MNHEY and CDR2 SMNVEV (reference sequence). The J segment lost 3 bases and the V segment lost 5 bases, leaving 7 bases of the junction unmatched. This CDR3 has 15 residues.

For the CDR3, the DNA is TGTGCCAGCAGCGGCTACAGCGGCGGGGTCGACCAGTACTTC. Protein sequence: CASSGYSGGVDQYF. The chain recombines TRBV7-6 with TRBJ2-5, with TRBD2 as a possible D gene (6 bases). Per the germline V gene, CDR1 is SGHVS and CDR2 is FNYEAQ. Trimming left V 5 bases short and J 10 bases short, with 20 bases between. CDR3 length equals 14 residues.

The rearrangement links TRBV15 to TRBJ2-7; a weak D match, TRBD2 (6 bases). Per the germline V gene, CDR1 is LNHNV and CDR2 is YYDKDF (reference sequence). The CDR3 is 13 residues long. Trimming took off 1 base at V and 6 bases at J, with 10 bases between the two ends. The CDR3 region is CATSRVGGVEQYF. CDR3 nucleotide sequence: TGTGCCACCAGCAGAGTAGGAGGGGTCGAGCAGTACTTC.

This rearrangement joins TRBV9 to TRBJ1-1; perhaps TRBD1 as D (5 bases). Trimming stripped 4 bases from V and 4 bases from J, with 11 bases between. The CDR3 is 13 amino acids. Germline CDR1 and CDR2: SGDLS and YYNGEE. The CDR3 is CASSSIRGTEAFF. The CDR3 DNA sequence: TGTGCCAGCAGCTCCATAAGGGGCACTGAAGCTTTCTTT.

This chain connects TRBV27 to TRBJ1-2; tentatively, D is TRBD1 (5 bases). There are 11 residues in the CDR3. CDR1 is MNHEY and CDR2 is SMNVEV in the germline V gene (reference sequence). V was pared by 9 bases and J by 8 bases, with 13 bases between. In nucleotides, the CDR3 is TGTGCCAGTGAAGGGGCAGGCGGCTACACCTTC. Encoded protein: CASEGAGGYTF.

There are a few counts of this clone. V gene TRBV29-1 combines with J gene TRBJ2-3; 10 bases align to TRBD2. Germline loops: CDR1 SQVTM, CDR2 ANQGSEA. The CDR3 covers 14 residues. Germline trimming cut 5 bases from V and 2 bases from J; bases unmatched to any gene: 4. CDR3 sequence (DNA): TGCAGCGTTTCTAGCGGGGGTTCCACAGATACGCAGTATTTT. Translation gives CSVSSGGSTDTQYF.

The V and J genes are TRBV18 and TRBJ1-6; 9 bases match TRBD1. This CDR3 spans 13 amino acids. The J segment lost 10 bases and the V segment lost 7 bases, leaving 5 bases of the junction unmatched. Germline V lookup: CDR1 KGHSH, CDR2 LQKENI. CDR3 bases: TGTGCCAGCTTGGAACAGGGGGCCTCACCCCTCCACTTT. It yields the protein CASLEQGASPLHF. The whole variable domain, filled in from reference TRBV18 and TRBJ1-6, reads NAGVMQNPRHLVRRRGQEARLRCSPMKGHSHVYWYRQLPEEGLKFMVYLQKENIIDESGMPKERFSAEFPKEGPSILRIQQVVRGDSAAYFCASLEQGASPLHFGNGTRLTVT.